This T cell receptor (beta chain) was recorded in a study of regulatory T cells in long-lasting Graves disease. Study conclusions and caveats: It was peripheral blood alone, not thyroid tissue, that was studied.

This clonotype was picked up many times. Its specificity is not known. Time point in this sample: newly diagnosed GD, antithyroid drugs for less than 3 months. RNA from PBMCs was the source of the TCR library. Enrollment of patients was through an endocrinology department in Xi'an, China. Assembly of TCR beta libraries relied on iRepertoire HTBI primers together with Arm-PCR of CDR3 regions. TCRdb reanalysed the multiplex PCR reads using MiXCR and keeps one entry per CDR3 protein. The data contain 350,000 to 450,000 distinct CDR3 sequences, roughly 12% of them singletons. Trimming pared 0 bases from V and 4 bases from J, leaving 18 bases between. The germline gives CDR1 SGHTA, CDR2 FQGNSA. The length of the CDR3 is 17 residues. The same sample was also used in a study of T cells in Graves' hyperthyroidism and ophthalmopathy. From that study: Stability of Graves' hyperthyroidism was defined as absent ophthalmopathy progression within 18 months. Before onset, by a median of approximately 5.9 months, the model predicted ophthalmopathy.

The rearrangement links TRBV7-2 to TRBJ1-1, with D hard to call. The source material was peripheral blood mononuclear cells (PBMCs), sampled at new diagnosis, from a patient treated with antithyroid drugs. The receptor was isolated from a woman younger than 35 with Graves disease. The CDR3 region is CASSLASIAGGVTEAFF. CDR3 nucleotide sequence: TGTGCCAGCAGCTTAGCGTCGATAGCCGGTGGAGTCACTGAAGCTTTCTTT.